This T cell receptor beta chain was identified during a study of blood T cell repertoires in COVID-19. Data came from immunoSEQ multiplex PCR; TCRdb stores just in-frame clones and leaves some out. The table includes 56,000 or so clones, about 90% detected once. Germline lookup yields CDR1 LGHNA and CDR2 YNFKEQ. The germline V and J ends were trimmed by 4 bases and 5 bases, with 17 bases remaining between them. The CDR3 totals 15 residues. Input material: peripheral blood. This rearrangement joins TRBV4-2 to TRBJ2-5; D perhaps matches TRBD1 (5 bases). This sequence originates from a woman older than 75 with active COVID-19. In nucleotides, the CDR3 is TGTGCCAGCAGCCCCTCAGAAGGGGTCCGGGAGACCCAGTACTTC. Amino acids: CASSPSEGVRETQYF.